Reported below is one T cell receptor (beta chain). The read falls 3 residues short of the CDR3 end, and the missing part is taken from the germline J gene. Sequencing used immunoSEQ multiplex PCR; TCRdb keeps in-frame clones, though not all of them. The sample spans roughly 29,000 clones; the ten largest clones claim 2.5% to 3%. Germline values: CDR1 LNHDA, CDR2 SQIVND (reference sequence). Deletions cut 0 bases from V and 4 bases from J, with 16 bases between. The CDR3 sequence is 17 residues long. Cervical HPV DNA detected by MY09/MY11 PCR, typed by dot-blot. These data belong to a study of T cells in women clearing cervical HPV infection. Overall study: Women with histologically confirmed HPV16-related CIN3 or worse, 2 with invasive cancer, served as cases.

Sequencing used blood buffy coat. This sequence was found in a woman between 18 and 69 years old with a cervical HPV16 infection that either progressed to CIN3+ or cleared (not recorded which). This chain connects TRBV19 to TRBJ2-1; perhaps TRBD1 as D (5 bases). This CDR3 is CASSIDGGDSPYNEQFF. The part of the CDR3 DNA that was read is TGTGCCAGTAGTATAGATGGCGGTGACAGTCCTTACAATGAG.